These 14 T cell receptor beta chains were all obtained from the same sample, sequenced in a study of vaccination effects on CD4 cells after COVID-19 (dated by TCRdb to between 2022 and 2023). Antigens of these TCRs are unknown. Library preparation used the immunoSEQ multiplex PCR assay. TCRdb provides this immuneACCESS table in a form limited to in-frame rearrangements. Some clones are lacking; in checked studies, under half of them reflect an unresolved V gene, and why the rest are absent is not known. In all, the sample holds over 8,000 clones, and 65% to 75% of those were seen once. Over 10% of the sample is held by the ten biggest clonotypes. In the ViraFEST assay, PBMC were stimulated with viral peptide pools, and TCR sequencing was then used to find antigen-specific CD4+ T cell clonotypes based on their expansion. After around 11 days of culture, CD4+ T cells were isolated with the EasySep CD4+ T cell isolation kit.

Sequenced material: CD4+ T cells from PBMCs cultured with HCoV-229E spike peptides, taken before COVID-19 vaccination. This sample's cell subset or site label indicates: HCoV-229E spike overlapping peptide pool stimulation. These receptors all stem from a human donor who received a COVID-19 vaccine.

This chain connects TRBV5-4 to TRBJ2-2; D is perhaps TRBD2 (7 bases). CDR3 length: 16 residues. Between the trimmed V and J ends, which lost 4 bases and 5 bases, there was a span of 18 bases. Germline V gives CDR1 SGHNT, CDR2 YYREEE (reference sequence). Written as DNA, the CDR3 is TGTGCCAGCAGCGCACCCCCAGGGGAGGGTACCGGGGAGCTGTTTTTT. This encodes CASSAPPGEGTGELFF.

CDR3 sequence (DNA): TGTGCCAGCAGTGAACTACTGAACACTGAAGCTTTCTTT. Translating gives CASSELLNTEAFF. The V gene is TRBV2, the J gene TRBJ1-1; no firm D call. CDR3 length: 13 residues. Germline V lookup: CDR1 SNHLY, CDR2 FYNNEI. V was clipped by 2 bases and J by 0 bases, with 4 bases between them.

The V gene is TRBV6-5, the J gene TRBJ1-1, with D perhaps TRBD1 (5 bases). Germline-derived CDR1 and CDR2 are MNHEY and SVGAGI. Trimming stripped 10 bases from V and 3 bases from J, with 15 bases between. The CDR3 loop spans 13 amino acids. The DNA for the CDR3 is TGTGCCACCAGGTGGGGCAGAGACACTGAAGCTTTCTTT. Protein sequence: CATRWGRDTEAFF.

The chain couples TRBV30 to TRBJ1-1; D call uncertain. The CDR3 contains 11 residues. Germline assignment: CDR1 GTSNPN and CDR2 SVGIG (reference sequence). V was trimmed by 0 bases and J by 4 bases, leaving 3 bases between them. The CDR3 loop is CAWSVTTEAFF. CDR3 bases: TGTGCCTGGAGTGTAACCACTGAAGCTTTCTTT. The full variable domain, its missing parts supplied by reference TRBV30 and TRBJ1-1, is SQTIHQWPATLVQPVGSPLSLECTVEGTSNPNLYWYRQAAGRGLQLLFYSVGIGQISSEVPQNLSASRPQDRQFILSSKKLLLSDSGFYLCAWSVTTEAFFGQGTRLTVV.

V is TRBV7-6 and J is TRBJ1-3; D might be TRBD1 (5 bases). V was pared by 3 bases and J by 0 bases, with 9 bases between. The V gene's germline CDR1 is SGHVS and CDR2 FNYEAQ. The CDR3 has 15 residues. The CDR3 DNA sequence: TGTGCCAGCAGCTTGGGACCGAGCTCTGGAAACACCATATATTTT. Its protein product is CASSLGPSSGNTIYF.

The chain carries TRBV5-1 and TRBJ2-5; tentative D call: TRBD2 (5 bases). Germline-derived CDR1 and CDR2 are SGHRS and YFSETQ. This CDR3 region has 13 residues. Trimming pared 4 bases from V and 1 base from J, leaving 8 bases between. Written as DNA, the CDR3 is TGCGCCAGCAGCCCCGGGGTCCAAGAGACCCAGTACTTC. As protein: CASSPGVQETQYF.

This chain's CDR3 is CASSELGGQETQYF. The CDR3 DNA sequence: TGTGCCAGCAGTGAATTGGGGGGCCAAGAGACCCAGTACTTC. The chain recombines TRBV6-1 with TRBJ2-5, with D perhaps matching TRBD2 (6 bases). V lost 2 bases and J lost 1, with 8 bases in between. The CDR3 is 14 amino acids. In germline, CDR1 is MNHNS, CDR2 SASEGT.

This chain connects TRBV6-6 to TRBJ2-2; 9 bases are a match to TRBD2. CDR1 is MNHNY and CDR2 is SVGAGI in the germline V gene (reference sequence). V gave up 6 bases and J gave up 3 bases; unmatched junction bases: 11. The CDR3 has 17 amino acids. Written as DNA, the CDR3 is TGTGCCAGCAGCCGACACGGTCTAGCGGGATACACCGGGGAGCTGTTTTTT. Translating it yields CASSRHGLAGYTGELFF.

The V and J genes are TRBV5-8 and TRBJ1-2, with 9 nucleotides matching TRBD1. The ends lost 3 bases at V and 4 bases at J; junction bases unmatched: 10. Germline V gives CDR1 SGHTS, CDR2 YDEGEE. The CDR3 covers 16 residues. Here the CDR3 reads CASSSDTGQGGYGYTF. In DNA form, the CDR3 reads TGTGCCAGCAGCTCCGACACGGGACAGGGAGGCTATGGCTACACCTTC.

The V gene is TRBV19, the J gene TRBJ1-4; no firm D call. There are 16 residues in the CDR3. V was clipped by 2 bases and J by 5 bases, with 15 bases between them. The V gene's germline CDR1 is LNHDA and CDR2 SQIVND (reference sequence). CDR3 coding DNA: TGTGCCAGTAGTATACCCCTGACACGAAGAAATGAAAAACTGTTTTTT. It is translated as CASSIPLTRRNEKLFF.

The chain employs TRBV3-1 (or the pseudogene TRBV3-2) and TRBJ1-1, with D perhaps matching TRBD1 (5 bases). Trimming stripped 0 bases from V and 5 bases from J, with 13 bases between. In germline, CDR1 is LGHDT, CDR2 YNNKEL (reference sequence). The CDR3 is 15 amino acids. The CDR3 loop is CASSQDQGTRTEAFF. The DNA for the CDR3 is TGTGCCAGCAGCCAAGACCAGGGTACGCGGACTGAAGCTTTCTTT.

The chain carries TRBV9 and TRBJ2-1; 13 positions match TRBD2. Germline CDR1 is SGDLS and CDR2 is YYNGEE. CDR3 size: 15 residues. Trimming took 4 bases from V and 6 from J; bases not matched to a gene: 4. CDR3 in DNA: TGTGCCAGCAGCCGGACTAGCGGGAGTGGCAATGAGCAGTTCTTC. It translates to CASSRTSGSGNEQFF. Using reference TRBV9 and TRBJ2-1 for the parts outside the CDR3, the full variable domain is DSGVTQTPKHLITATGQRVTLRCSPRSGDLSVYWYQQSLDQGLQFLIQYYNGEERAKGNILERFSAQQFPDLHSELNLSSLELGDSALYFCASSRTSGSGNEQFFGPGTRLTVL.

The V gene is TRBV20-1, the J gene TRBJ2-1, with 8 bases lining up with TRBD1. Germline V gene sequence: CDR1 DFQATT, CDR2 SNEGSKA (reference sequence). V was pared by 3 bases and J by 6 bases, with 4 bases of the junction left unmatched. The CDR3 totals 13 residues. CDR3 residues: CSASHTGGNEQFF. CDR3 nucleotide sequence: TGCAGTGCTAGTCATACAGGGGGCAATGAGCAGTTCTTC.

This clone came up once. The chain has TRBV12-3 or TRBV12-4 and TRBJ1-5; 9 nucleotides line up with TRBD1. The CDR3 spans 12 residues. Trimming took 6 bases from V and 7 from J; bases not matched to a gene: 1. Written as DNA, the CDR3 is TGTGCCAGCAGGGGACAGGGCCAGCCCCAGCATTTT. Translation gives CASRGQGQPQHF.